This TCR beta chain was recorded in a study of T cells in Graves' hyperthyroidism and ophthalmopathy. The study's findings and limits: Ophthalmopathy and stable hyperthyroidism were told apart by a 13 V-J model.

This clonotype has ten or more counts. Antigen unknown. The CDR3 contains 15 residues. CDR1 and CDR2 (germline): SGHRS, YFSETQ. The J segment lost 2 bases and the V segment lost 0 bases, leaving 3 bases of the junction unmatched. Exclusion of a patient resulted from uncontrolled infection, other autoimmune disease, pregnancy or lactation. Based on clinical symptoms, serum thyroxine and TRAb, thyroid ultrasound and orbital computed tomography, diagnoses were reached. PBMCs were derived from roughly 10 ml fresh peripheral blood. It was RNA transcripts that yielded the amplified TCR beta CDR3 regions. A set of HTBI primers served as the primers for a first-round RT-PCR of the TCR CDR3. TCRdb analysed the multiplex PCR reads with MiXCR anew, one entry per CDR3 protein. In the table there are 250,000 to 350,000 distinct CDR3 sequences, 15% to 20% of which are singletons.

The V and J genes are TRBV5-1 and TRBJ2-5, with 8 bases lining up with TRBD1. The specimen was blood. The clonotype comes from a woman aged 55-70 years with Graves' ophthalmopathy. For the CDR3, the DNA is TGCGCCAGCAGCTTGGGGACAGGGCAACAAGAGACCCAGTACTTC. It translates to CASSLGTGQQETQYF. The whole variable domain, filled in from reference TRBV5-1 and TRBJ2-5, reads KAGVTQTPRYLIKTRGQQVTLSCSPISGHRSVSWYQQTPGQGLQFLFEYFSETQRNKGNFPGRFSGRQFSNSRSEMNVSTLELGDSALYLCASSLGTGQQETQYFGPGTRLLVL.